This TCR beta chain was observed in a study of cytomegalovirus exposure and HLA in healthy donors. Study-level points and caveats: HLA alleles were associated with fewer than 20,000 TCR beta sequences in a later analysis at 0.05 false discovery rate. About 87% or about 30% of the time was how often most TCR beta V segments were productive, according to an earlier analysis. Reportedly, cytomegalovirus status was diagnosed with high sensitivity and specificity.

13 Jbeta primers and 60 Vbeta primers were used for the PCR. Generated by immunoSEQ multiplex PCR, the TCRdb table keeps only in-frame clones and is missing some. In the table there are under 200,000 clones, approximately 77% of which are singletons. As regards this clone: Its target is unknown.

This sequence was found in a male donor in good health and CMV-seronegative. Sequenced: PBMCs.

CDR3 region: CASSSPLRGSNEQFF. The CDR3 bases are TGTGCCAGCAGCTCCCCATTGCGCGGGAGTAATGAGCAGTTCTTC. V is TRBV11-2 and J is TRBJ2-1, with 7 bases identical to TRBD2. The CDR3 is 15 residues long. Germline values: CDR1 SGHAT, CDR2 FQNNGV. Losses at the gene ends were 4 bases for V and 7 bases for J; bases not matched to a gene: 10.